A selection of T cell receptor beta chains follows, all from one sample in a study of CD8+ T cells in alopecia areata. Using immunoSEQ multiplex PCR, the repertoire was profiled, and TCRdb retains in-frame clones only, with some absent. This sample has 180,000 or so clones, with less than 70% found just once. The starting material was CD8+ T cells sorted from blood, obtained at week 24, from a patient treated with tofacitinib. The receptors were gathered from a human donor with alopecia areata. The CDR3 runs from the conserved cysteine through the conserved F or W. A D gene is named only where the DNA matches it firmly. Rows give clone size only sometimes, using once, few, many, or a class for an expanded clone.

j_call | d_call | v_call | clone_size | cdr3_aa | cdr3_nt
TRBJ1-5 | . | TRBV11-2 | . | CASSPGGSNQPQHF | TGTGCCAGCAGCCCCGGGGGTAGCAATCAGCCCCAGCATTTT
TRBJ1-5 | . | TRBV28 | . | CASSTRTAYSNQPQHF | TGTGCCAGCAGTACCAGGACTGCCTATAGCAATCAGCCCCAGCATTTT
TRBJ1-4 | . | TRBV30 | . | CAWSVLHPGPNEKLFF | TGTGCCTGGAGTGTACTGCACCCGGGACCCAATGAAAAACTGTTTTTT
TRBJ1-2 | . | TRBV2 | . | CASSEAAGNYGYTF | TGTGCCAGCAGTGAAGCAGCAGGGAACTATGGCTACACCTTC
TRBJ1-6 | . | TRBV9 | . | CASSSEGPGNSPLHF | TGTGCCAGCAGCTCAGAGGGACCGGGAAATTCACCCCTCCACTTT
TRBJ2-1 | . | TRBV13 | few | CASSARGPSYNEQFF | TGTGCCAGCAGCGCGCGGGGGCCCTCCTACAATGAGCAGTTCTTC
TRBJ1-4 | . | TRBV11-2 | few | CASSLRATNEKLFF | TGTGCCAGCAGCCTCAGGGCTACTAATGAAAAACTGTTTTTT
TRBJ2-7 | TRBD1 | TRBV10-3 | . | CAISAPGQGYEQYF | TGTGCCATCAGTGCCCCGGGACAGGGCTACGAGCAGTACTTC
TRBJ2-2 | . | TRBV9 | . | CASSVMNGELFF | TGTGCCAGCAGCGTAATGAACGGGGAGCTGTTTTTT
TRBJ1-5 | . | TRBV5-5 | . | CASSQDRGSNQPQHF | TGCGCCAGCAGCCAAGATCGGGGTAGCAATCAGCCCCAGCATTTT
TRBJ1-1 | . | TRBV25-1 | few | CASSDSNGLKEAFF | TGTGCCAGCAGTGATTCCAATGGGCTCAAAGAAGCTTTCTTT
TRBJ2-1 | . | TRBV5-1 | . | CASSLRPGVIDEQFF | TGCGCCAGCAGCTTGCGGCCAGGGGTTATCGATGAGCAGTTCTTC
TRBJ2-2 | . | TRBV7-2 | . | CASSLALGQSNTGELFF | TGTGCCAGCAGCTTAGCTCTTGGACAGTCGAACACCGGGGAGCTGTTTTTT
TRBJ2-1 | . | TRBV27 | . | CASSLRWRGRYNEQFF | TGTGCCAGCAGTTTAAGGTGGCGGGGGCGATACAATGAGCAGTTCTTC
TRBJ1-2 | . | TRBV19 | . | CASRDTGGYGYTF | TGTGCCAGTAGGGACACTGGAGGCTATGGCTACACCTTC
TRBJ1-2 | . | TRBV9 | . | CASSGRAGWGYTF | TGTGCCAGCAGCGGTCGAGCAGGGTGGGGCTACACCTTC
TRBJ1-4 | TRBD1 | TRBV7-6 | . | CASSPQGAGSNEKLFF | TGTGCCAGCAGCCCGCAGGGGGCGGGGTCTAATGAAAAACTGTTTTTT
TRBJ2-4 | TRBD1 | TRBV4-3 | few | CASSQDIGTGGNIQYF | TGCGCCAGCAGCCAAGACATTGGGACAGGGGGGAACATTCAGTACTTC
TRBJ1-1 | . | TRBV30 | . | CAWSVPPQGNTEAFF | TGTGCCTGGAGTGTACCCCCCCAGGGAAACACTGAAGCTTTCTTT
TRBJ2-6 | . | TRBV7-8 | few | CASSYGRASGANVLTF | TGTGCCAGCAGCTACGGCAGAGCCTCTGGGGCCAACGTCCTGACTTTC
TRBJ2-3 | TRBD2 | TRBV2 | . | CASTGQRGDVDTQYF | TGTGCCAGCACGGGGCAGCGGGGGGATGTAGATACGCAGTATTTT
TRBJ1-1 | . | TRBV5-1 | . | CASSWDLNTEAFF | TGCGCCAGCAGCTGGGATCTTAACACTGAAGCTTTCTTT
TRBJ2-7 | . | TRBV28 | . | CASSNPRDLYEQYF | TGTGCCAGTTCCAACCCCAGGGACCTCTACGAGCAGTACTTC
TRBJ2-1 | TRBD2 | TRBV4-3 | . | CASSQGAGGNEQFF | TGCGCCAGCAGCCAGGGGGCGGGGGGAAATGAGCAGTTCTTC
TRBJ2-7 | . | TRBV2 | once | CASTAESHEQYF | TGTGCCAGCACTGCTGAGAGCCACGAGCAGTACTTC
TRBJ2-3 | TRBD2 | TRBV10-2 | . | CASSDLAGGHTDTQYF | TGCGCCAGCAGTGACCTAGCGGGGGGGCACACAGATACGCAGTATTTT
TRBJ2-7 | . | TRBV30 | . | CAWSIIEEQYF | TGTGCCTGGAGTATTATAGAGGAGCAGTACTTC
TRBJ1-1 | . | TRBV7-9 | . | CASSLLQDNTEAFF | TGTGCCAGCAGCTTACTACAGGACAACACTGAAGCTTTCTTT
TRBJ1-1 | . | TRBV19 | . | CASSVGGTEAFF | TGTGCCAGTAGTGTGGGGGGGACCGAAGCTTTCTTT
TRBJ2-1 | . | TRBV30 | . | CAWSEGNEQFF | TGTGCCTGGAGCGAGGGGAATGAGCAGTTCTTC
TRBJ2-7 | . | TRBV6-5 | . | CASSSRLDEQYF | TGTGCCAGCAGTTCCAGGCTTGACGAGCAGTACTTC
TRBJ2-2 | . | TRBV5-1 | . | CASSFGGELFF | TGCGCCAGCAGCTTTGGTGGGGAGCTGTTTTTT
TRBJ2-1 | TRBD2 | TRBV9 | . | CASSVETSGAYNEQFF | TGTGCCAGCAGCGTAGAAACTAGCGGGGCGTACAATGAGCAGTTCTTC
TRBJ1-4 | TRBD1 | TRBV23-1 | few | CASSSGGDSHNEKLFF | TGCGCCAGCAGCTCGGGGGGGGACAGTCATAATGAAAAACTGTTTTTT
TRBJ2-3 | . | TRBV14 | once | CASTPLLNTDTQYF | TGTGCCAGCACCCCGTTACTGAACACAGATACGCAGTATTTT
TRBJ2-7 | . | TRBV19 | few | CASPQCWGQIGYEQYF | TGTGCCAGCCCTCAGTGTTGGGGACAAATCGGCTACGAGCAGTACTTC
TRBJ2-7 | . | TRBV2 | . | CASTEAQWGGYEQYF | TGTGCCAGCACCGAAGCCCAATGGGGCGGCTACGAGCAGTACTTC
TRBJ1-2 | . | TRBV4-3 | . | CASSQDQRGSYGYTF | TGCGCCAGCAGCCAAGATCAGCGGGGTTCGTATGGCTACACCTTC
TRBJ2-2 | . | TRBV4-3 | . | CASSQTFITGELFF | TGCGCCAGCAGCCAGACTTTCATCACCGGGGAGCTGTTTTTT
TRBJ1-1 | . | TRBV4-3 | . | CASSQERWGPGNTEAFF | TGCGCCAGCAGCCAAGAGCGTTGGGGCCCGGGGAACACTGAAGCTTTCTTT
TRBJ1-1 | . | TRBV20-1 | . | CSAPGATEAFF | TGCAGTGCTCCGGGGGCCACTGAAGCTTTCTTT
TRBJ1-1 | . | TRBV30 | . | CAWRVSAGAEAFF | TGTGCCTGGAGAGTGAGTGCAGGGGCTGAAGCTTTCTTT
TRBJ2-3 | TRBD2 | TRBV13 | . | CASSAAGGNTDTQYF | TGTGCCAGCAGCGCAGCGGGGGGGAACACAGATACGCAGTATTTT
TRBJ2-7 | . | TRBV5-4 | . | CASSLSQGTEQYF | TGTGCCAGCAGCTTGTCCCAGGGAACCGAGCAGTACTTC
TRBJ2-3 | . | TRBV9 | once | CASSVADTDTQYF | TGTGCCAGCAGCGTAGCAGACACAGATACGCAGTATTTT
TRBJ2-3 | . | TRBV5-8 | few | CASTTGNYTDTQYF | TGTGCCAGCACTACGGGGAATTACACAGATACGCAGTATTTT
TRBJ2-1 | TRBD2 | TRBV7-7 | few | CASSPTSDGNEQFF | TGTGCCAGCAGCCCGACTAGCGATGGCAATGAGCAGTTCTTC
TRBJ1-1 | . | TRBV6-5 | . | CASSYKQMNTEAFF | TGTGCCAGCAGTTACAAGCAAATGAACACTGAAGCTTTCTTT
TRBJ2-1 | TRBD2 | TRBV12-5 | few | CASGLEKSGWRGAYNEQFF | TGTGCTAGTGGTTTGGAGAAATCGGGGTGGCGGGGGGCATACAATGAGCAGTTCTTC
TRBJ1-5 | . | TRBV5-6 | . | CASSSLGGNQPQHF | TGTGCCAGCAGCTCACTCGGGGGGAATCAGCCCCAGCATTTT
TRBJ2-5 | TRBD1 | TRBV27 | . | CASRSTGLGETQYF | TGTGCCAGCAGATCGACAGGGTTGGGAGAGACCCAGTACTTC
TRBJ1-5 | . | TRBV4-3 | . | CASSQDFGTESNQPQHF | TGCGCCAGCAGCCAAGATTTTGGGACTGAGAGCAATCAGCCCCAGCATTTT
TRBJ1-1 | TRBD1 | TRBV19 | few | CASSIGSPRGRGTEAFF | TGTGCCAGTAGTATCGGGTCCCCAAGGGGGCGAGGCACTGAAGCTTTCTTT
TRBJ2-5 | TRBD1 | TRBV11-2 | few | CASSLGAGGRETQYF | TGTGCCAGCAGCTTAGGGGCAGGGGGCAGGGAGACCCAGTACTTC
TRBJ2-1 | TRBD2 | TRBV9 | . | CASSDSGGAFNEQFF | TGTGCCAGCAGCGACAGCGGGGGTGCCTTCAATGAGCAGTTCTTC
TRBJ2-7 | TRBD2 | TRBV5-6 | . | CASSLAGGSYEQYF | TGTGCCAGCAGCCTAGCGGGGGGATCCTACGAGCAGTACTTC
TRBJ2-7 | . | TRBV7-3 | . | CANSIGTGDYEQYF | TGTGCCAACAGCATTGGGACGGGAGACTACGAGCAGTACTTC